The T cell receptor (beta chain) described here comes from a study of T cell responses to AZD1222 COVID-19 vaccine. Here immunoSEQ multiplex PCR was the method, and the copy in TCRdb shows in-frame clones only, minus some. In the table there are more than 95,000 clones, 88% of which are singletons. The CDR3 length is 15 residues. The germline V and J ends were trimmed by 0 bases and 1 base, with 10 bases remaining between them. The germline CDR1 and CDR2 sequences are PRHDT and FYEKMQ (reference sequence). The sequence was collected from an adult in good health. The input for sequencing was peripheral blood, taken on day 0 of AZD1222 vaccination. This chain joins TRBV13 and TRBJ2-7, with D possibly matching TRBD2 (5 bases). CDR3 sequence (DNA): TGTGCCAGCAGCTTAGGCCACGAGGGATCCTACGAGCAGTACTTC. It translates to CASSLGHEGSYEQYF.